This paragraph reports one T cell receptor beta chain. Its antigen is as yet unknown. Other DNA sequences in this sample translate to the same CDR3. The data belong to a study of OX40 agonist ivuxolimab in advanced cancers. About the research overall: With ivuxolimab, an agonistic anti-OX40 (CD134) antibody, patients were treated. The dose-escalation cohort had hepatocellular carcinoma, melanoma, renal cell or head and neck cancer. Study findings and constraints: Among the least clonally expanded were partial responders at 0.1-3.0 mg/kg.

The CDR3 spans 14 residues. V was clipped by 0 bases and J by 0 bases, with 3 bases between them. Looked up from germline, CDR1 is SEHNR and CDR2 is FQNEAQ (reference sequence). Repertoires were generated with immunoSEQ multiplex PCR, while TCRdb's copy carries only in-frame clones and drops some. The data show more than 35,000 clones, with roughly 90% seen just once and 9% to 14% held by the top ten. Sequencing used CD4+ or CD8+ T cells sorted from blood, obtained in a trial of the OX40 agonist ivuxolimab. This receptor was taken from an adult with an advanced solid tumor such as melanoma, head and neck, liver or kidney cancer. The rearrangement uses TRBV7-9 and TRBJ2-1; D gene ambiguous. CDR3 coding DNA: TGTGCCAGCAGCTTAGCGGGCTCCTACAATGAGCAGTTCTTC. As protein: CASSLAGSYNEQFF.